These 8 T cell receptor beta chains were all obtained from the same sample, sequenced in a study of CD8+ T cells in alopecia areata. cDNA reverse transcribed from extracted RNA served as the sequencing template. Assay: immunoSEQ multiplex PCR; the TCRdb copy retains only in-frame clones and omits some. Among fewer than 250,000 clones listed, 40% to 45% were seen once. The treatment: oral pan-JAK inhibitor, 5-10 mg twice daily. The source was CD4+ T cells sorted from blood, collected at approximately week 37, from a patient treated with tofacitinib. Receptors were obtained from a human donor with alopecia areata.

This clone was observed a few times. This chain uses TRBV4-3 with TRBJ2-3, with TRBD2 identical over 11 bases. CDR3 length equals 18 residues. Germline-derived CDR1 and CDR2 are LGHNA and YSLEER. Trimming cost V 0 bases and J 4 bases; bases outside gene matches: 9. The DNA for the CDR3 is TGCGCCAGCAGCCAAGATGAAGGGACTAGCGGAGATTCAGATACGCAGTATTTT. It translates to CASSQDEGTSGDSDTQYF.

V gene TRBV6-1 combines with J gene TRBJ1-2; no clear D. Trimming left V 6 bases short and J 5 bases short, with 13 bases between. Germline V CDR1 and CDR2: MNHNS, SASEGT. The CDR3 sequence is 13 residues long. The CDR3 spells CASSHSGDYGYTF. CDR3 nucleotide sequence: TGTGCCAGCAGCCATTCAGGCGATTATGGCTACACCTTC.

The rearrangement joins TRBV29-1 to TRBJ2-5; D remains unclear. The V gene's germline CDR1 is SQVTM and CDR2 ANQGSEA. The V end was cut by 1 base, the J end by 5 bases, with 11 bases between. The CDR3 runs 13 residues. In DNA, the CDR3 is TGCAGCGTTGAAGGGGAAAAGAAGGAGACCCAGTACTTC. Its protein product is CSVEGEKKETQYF.

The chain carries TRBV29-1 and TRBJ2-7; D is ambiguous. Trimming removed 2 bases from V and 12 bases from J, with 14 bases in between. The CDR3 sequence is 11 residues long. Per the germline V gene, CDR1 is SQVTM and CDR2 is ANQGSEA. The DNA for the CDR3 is TGCAGCGTTGAATCTGGAGTCGATCGGTACTTC. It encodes CSVESGVDRYF.

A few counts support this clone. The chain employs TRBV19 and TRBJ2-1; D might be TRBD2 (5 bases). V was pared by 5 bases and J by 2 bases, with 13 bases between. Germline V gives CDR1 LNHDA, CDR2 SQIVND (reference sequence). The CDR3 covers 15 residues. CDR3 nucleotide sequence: TGTGCCAGTAGTTGGAGTAGCGACCCCTACAATGAGCAGTTCTTC. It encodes CASSWSSDPYNEQFF.

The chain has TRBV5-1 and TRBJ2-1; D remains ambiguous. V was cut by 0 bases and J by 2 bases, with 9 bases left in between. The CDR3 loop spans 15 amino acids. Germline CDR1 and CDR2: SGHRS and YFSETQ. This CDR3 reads CASSLGQPPYNEQFF. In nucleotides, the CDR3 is TGCGCCAGCAGCTTGGGTCAGCCCCCCTACAATGAGCAGTTCTTC.

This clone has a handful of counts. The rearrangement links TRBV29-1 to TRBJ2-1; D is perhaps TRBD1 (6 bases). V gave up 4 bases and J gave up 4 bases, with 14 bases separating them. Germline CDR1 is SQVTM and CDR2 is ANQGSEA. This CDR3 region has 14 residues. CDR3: CSVAGQGSYNEQFF. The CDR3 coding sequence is TGCAGCGTTGCTGGGCAGGGGTCATACAATGAGCAGTTCTTC.

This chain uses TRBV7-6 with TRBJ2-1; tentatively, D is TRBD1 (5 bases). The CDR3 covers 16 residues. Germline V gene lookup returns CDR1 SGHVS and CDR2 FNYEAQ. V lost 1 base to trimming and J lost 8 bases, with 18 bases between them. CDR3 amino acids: CASSLDPGFWGDEQFF. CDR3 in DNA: TGTGCCAGCAGCTTAGACCCGGGTTTCTGGGGCGATGAGCAGTTCTTC. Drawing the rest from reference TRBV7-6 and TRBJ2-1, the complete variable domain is GAGVSQSPRYKVTKRGQDVALRCDPISGHVSLYWYRQALGQGPEFLTYFNYEAQQDKSGLPNDRFSAERPEGSISTLTIQRTEQRDSAMYRCASSLDPGFWGDEQFFGPGTRLTVL.